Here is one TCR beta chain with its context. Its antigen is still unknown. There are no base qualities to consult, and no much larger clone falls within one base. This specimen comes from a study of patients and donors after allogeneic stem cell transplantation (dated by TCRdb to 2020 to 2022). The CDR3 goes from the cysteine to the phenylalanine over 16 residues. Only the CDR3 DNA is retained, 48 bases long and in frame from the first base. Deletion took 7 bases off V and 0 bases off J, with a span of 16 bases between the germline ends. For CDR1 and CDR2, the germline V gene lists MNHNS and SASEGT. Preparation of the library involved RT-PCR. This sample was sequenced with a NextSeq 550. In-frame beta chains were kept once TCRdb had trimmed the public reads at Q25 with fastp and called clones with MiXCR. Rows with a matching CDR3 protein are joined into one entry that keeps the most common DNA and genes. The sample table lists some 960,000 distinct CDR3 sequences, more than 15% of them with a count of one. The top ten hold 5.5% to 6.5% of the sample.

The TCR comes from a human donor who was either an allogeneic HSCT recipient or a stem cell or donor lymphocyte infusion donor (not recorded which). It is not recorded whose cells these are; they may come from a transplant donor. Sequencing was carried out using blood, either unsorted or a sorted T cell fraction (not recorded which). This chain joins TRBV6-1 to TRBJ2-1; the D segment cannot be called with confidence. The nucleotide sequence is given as TGTGCCAGCACCTTACCTAGTCGAAGCTCCTACAATGAGCAGTTCTTC. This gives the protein CASTLPSRSSYNEQFF.